Below, one T cell receptor beta chain is given with its context. Its antigen is not yet known. No clone much larger than this one lies a single base away; base qualities are absent. TCRbeta CDR3 regions were amplified from genomic DNA by means of the immunoSEQ Assay, a bias-controlled multiplex PCR. Per the authors' processing: The number of nucleated cells in each sample was estimated from the amplification of reference gene primers within the assay. To quantify the absolute abundance of each unique TCRbeta CDR3 rearrangement, sequence reads were collapsed and filtered. Productive Simpson clonality was computed per sample as the square root of Simpson's diversity index over productive rearrangements. TCRdb limited this immuneACCESS table to in-frame rearrangements with V and J called. A share of clones is missing; checked studies link under half to unresolved V genes, and the rest is unexplained. The V and J calls and clone size were taken over from that table, and D and trimming were inferred from the DNA. A total of over 350,000 clones appear in this sample, about 86% of them only once. The top ten clonotypes cover about 9.4% of the sample.

CDR1 and CDR2 are read off the germline V gene as KGHSH and LQKENI. From its cysteine to its phenylalanine, the CDR3 spans 15 amino acids. CDR3 DNA only is kept here, 45 bases in frame from base 1. Trimming at the junction amounts to 2 bases on V and 3 bases on J, and the germline ends lie 13 bases apart. This record comes from a study of blood T cell repertoires in COVID-19 (dated by TCRdb to the early 2020s). At the level of the whole study: The collaborator samples originated in the United States, Italy and Spain and spanned the acute and convalescent phases of COVID-19. The material from the prospective study consisted of cDNA or gDNA derived from T cells, B-cell-depleted T cells, or PBMCs. A de-identified subject ID, COVID-19 status, age in years and sex were almost always included in the sample metadata. The samples were drawn from two sources: the first 160 participants of the ongoing ImmuneRACE study, and fewer than 1,500 subjects contributed by 6 global collaborators. The repertoires were made available in a free public database intended to serve as a resource for research on the immune response to SARS-CoV-2. The dataset comprised deeply sampled blood TCRbeta repertoires from subjects exposed to, actively infected with, or recovered from COVID-19. Where HLA class I and class II types were available, the types were taken from metadata supplied by the sample provider, not from assay-based typing. The investigation overall reported the following: The quantity of clinical and demographic metadata differed by source and by participant and was supplied without curation.

Participants in the prospective study were aged roughly 18 to 100 years, lived in under 30 United States geographic areas, and enrolled through a virtual design. Cohort assignment in the prospective study relied on participant-reported clinical history from a screening survey and a study questionnaire. ImmuneRACE Cohort 3 recovered participants were defined by two consecutive negative NP/OP PCR tests, healthcare professional clearance, or symptom resolution. Each participant in the prospective study had whole blood, serum and a nasopharyngeal or oropharyngeal swab collected by mobile phlebotomists. Additional blood draws and questionnaires over an approximately two-month period could optionally be provided by prospective study participants. Prospective study blood samples were shipped either frozen or at room temperature before DNA extraction.

The sequenced sample was PBMCs or T cells enriched from blood (not recorded which). The chain is assembled from TRBV18 and TRBJ2-5, with a weak D call of TRBD1 (6 bases match). The sequence was obtained from a woman aged 45-60 years who had recovered from COVID-19. The CDR3 protein sequence reads: CASSPTDSPKETQYF. The bases read TGTGCCAGCTCACCAACGGACAGCCCTAAAGAGACCCAGTACTTC. Beyond the CDR3, the reference TRBV18 and TRBJ2-5 genes provide the residues; the full variable domain reads: NAGVMQNPRHLVRRRGQEARLRCSPMKGHSHVYWYRQLPEEGLKFMVYLQKENIIDESGMPKERFSAEFPKEGPSILRIQQVVRGDSAAYFCASSPTDSPKETQYFGPGTRLLVL.